The clone carrying this TCR beta chain was counted between two and nine times. This specimen comes from a study of blood T cell repertoires in COVID-19. Looking at the study overall: Acute and convalescent COVID-19 samples came from the United States, Italy and Spain. The analysed material was cDNA or gDNA that came from T cells, B-cell-depleted T cells, or PBMCs.

Per the original methods: Amplifying reference gene primers gave estimates of nucleated cell counts. Produced via immunoSEQ multiplex PCR; TCRdb's table is partial and in-frame only. V and J calls and clone size are as listed in that table; D and trimming were resolved from the DNA. The sample yields about 29,000 clones, 82% seen once. The CDR3 runs to 13 residues. Germline V gene data show CDR1 as PRHDT and CDR2 as FYEKMQ (reference sequence). The V gene lost 5 bases and the J gene lost 1 base, with 9 bases spanning the gap. The material sequenced was peripheral blood. This receptor was taken from a man older than 75 with active or convalescent COVID-19. This chain connects TRBV13 to TRBJ2-7; D is perhaps TRBD1 (6 bases). CDR3 residues: CASSTGTSYEQYF. CDR3 bases: TGTGCCAGCAGCACCGGGACATCCTACGAGCAGTACTTC. Together with reference TRBV13 and TRBJ2-7, the CDR3 gives the full variable domain: AAGVIQSPRHLIKEKRETATLKCYPIPRHDTVYWYQQGPGQDPQFLISFYEKMQSDKGSIPDRFSAQQFSDYHSELNMSSLELGDSALYFCASSTGTSYEQYFGPGTRLTVT.